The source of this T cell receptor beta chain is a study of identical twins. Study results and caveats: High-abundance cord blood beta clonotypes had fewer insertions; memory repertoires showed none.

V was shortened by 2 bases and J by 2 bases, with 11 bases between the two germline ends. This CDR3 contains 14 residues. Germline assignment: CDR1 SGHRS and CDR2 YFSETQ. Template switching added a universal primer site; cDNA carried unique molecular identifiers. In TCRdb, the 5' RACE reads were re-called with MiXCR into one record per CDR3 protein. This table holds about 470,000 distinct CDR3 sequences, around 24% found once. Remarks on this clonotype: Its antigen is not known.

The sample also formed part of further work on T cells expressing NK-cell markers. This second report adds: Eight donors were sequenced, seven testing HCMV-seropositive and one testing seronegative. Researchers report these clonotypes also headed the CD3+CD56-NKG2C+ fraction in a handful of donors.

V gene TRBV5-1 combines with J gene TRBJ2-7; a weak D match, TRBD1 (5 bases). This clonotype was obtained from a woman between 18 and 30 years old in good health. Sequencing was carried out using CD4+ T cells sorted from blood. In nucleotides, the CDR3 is TGCGCCAGCAGCTTCGGGCAGGGAACCTACGAGCAGTACTTC. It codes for CASSFGQGTYEQYF.